These 26 T cell receptor beta chains originate from one sample sequenced in a study of T-cell memory formation after mild COVID-19. TCRdb called the 5' RACE reads again in MiXCR, with one record for every CDR3 protein. The sample lists about 81,000 distinct CDR3 sequences; around a quarter were seen once. The material sequenced was PBMCs or a T cell subset sorted from them (not recorded which). The receptors come from a man younger than 35 who had mild COVID-19 (a few samples of this study predate the infection). Cell type and time point are not known.

This clonotype was recorded only once. V usage is TRBV6-5 and J usage is TRBJ1-4; D gene uncertain. The CDR3 is made up of 14 amino acids. The V end was cut by 0 bases, the J end by 12 bases, with 14 bases between. Germline V lookup: CDR1 MNHEY, CDR2 SVGAGI. The CDR3 DNA follows: TGTGCCAGCAGTTACTCGAGTAAAACCGGGGAACTGTTTTTT. Protein product: CASSYSSKTGELFF.

This chain joins TRBV4-1 and TRBJ1-5; perhaps TRBD1 as D (6 bases). The CDR3 sequence is 15 residues long. V was shortened by 1 base and J by 4 bases, with 11 bases between the two germline ends. Germline V lookup: CDR1 MGHRA, CDR2 YSYEKL. The CDR3 nucleotides read TGCGCCAGCAGCCAAGTGGGGGCAGGTAATCAGCCCCAGCATTTT. Translating gives CASSQVGAGNQPQHF.

The CDR3 coding sequence is TGTGCCAGCAGTCTGCTAGCGGGGAACAATGAGCAGTTCTTC. Its protein is CASSLLAGNNEQFF. The chain recombines TRBV6-2 or TRBV6-3 with TRBJ2-1; 9 bases agree with TRBD2. The germline V gene has CDR1 MNHEY and CDR2 SVGEGT. The V segment lost 5 bases and the J segment 5 bases; nucleotides outside the gene matches: 4. The CDR3 loop spans 14 amino acids.

The sample holds a few counts of this clonotype. The chain employs TRBV4-3 and TRBJ1-4; D is unclear. The CDR3 is made up of 13 amino acids. Germline V gene sequence: CDR1 LGHNA, CDR2 YSLEER. Trimming cost V 2 bases and J 3 bases, with 4 bases left between them. The CDR3 is CASSQRANEKLFF. The CDR3 DNA is TGCGCCAGCAGCCAAAGGGCTAATGAAAAACTGTTTTTT.

V gene TRBV7-3 combines with J gene TRBJ1-1; weak D call: TRBD1 (5 bases). Germline CDR1 and CDR2: SGHTA and FQGTGA. This CDR3 is built from 14 residues. V lost 5 bases and J lost 5, with 15 bases in between. The CDR3 nucleotides read TGTGCCAGCAGCCGGTGGTCGGGGGAGACTGAAGCTTTCTTT. It encodes CASSRWSGETEAFF.

V usage is TRBV27 and J usage is TRBJ2-1; the D is unclear. From germline, CDR1 is MNHEY and CDR2 SMNVEV (reference sequence). The CDR3 spans 13 residues. Deletions cut 5 bases from V and 8 bases from J, with 13 bases between. DNA for the CDR3: TGTGCCAGCAGTCCAATATCGGGCCATGAGCAGTTCTTC. This sequence encodes CASSPISGHEQFF.

This clonotype was observed a few times. This rearrangement joins TRBV20-1 to TRBJ2-5; maybe TRBD1 (6 bases). The CDR3 totals 14 residues. The germline V gene encodes CDR1 DFQATT and CDR2 SNEGSKA (reference sequence). With 6 bases removed from V and 4 bases from J, the gap between germline ends came to 18 bases. Here the CDR3 reads CSASNRAPGETQYF. Here the CDR3 DNA reads TGCAGTGCCTCAAACAGGGCCCCAGGAGAGACCCAGTACTTC.

The table lists this clonotype with a few counts. The chain carries TRBV4-2 and TRBJ2-5, with D perhaps TRBD1 or TRBD2 (5 bases each). The V gene lost 4 bases and the J gene lost 1 base, with 16 bases spanning the gap. Germline CDR1 is LGHNA and CDR2 is YNFKEQ. This CDR3 spans 16 amino acids. CDR3 sequence reads: CASSLGDPLPQETQYF. CDR3 DNA sequence: TGTGCCAGCAGCCTCGGGGACCCGCTCCCCCAAGAGACCCAGTACTTC.

This clonotype was counted a few times. The chain uses TRBV12-3 or TRBV12-4 and TRBJ2-7; 8 bases match TRBD1. The V segment lost 1 base and the J segment 2 bases; nucleotides outside the gene matches: 4. This CDR3 region has 15 residues. The CDR3 spells CASSLGPGGAYEQYF. Written as DNA, the CDR3 is TGTGCCAGCAGTTTAGGCCCAGGGGGCGCCTACGAGCAGTACTTC.

This clonotype was counted only a few times. The chain is built from TRBV4-3 and TRBJ2-7; D may be TRBD1 (6 bases). The CDR3 runs 15 residues. Germline CDR1 reads LGHNA; CDR2 reads YSLEER. V was clipped by 2 bases and J by 0 bases, with 11 bases between them. Here the CDR3 DNA reads TGCGCCAGCAGCCAAACCGGACAGAACTCCTACGAGCAGTACTTC. Amino acid sequence: CASSQTGQNSYEQYF.

The chain employs TRBV4-3 and TRBJ2-3; D possibly corresponds to TRBD2 (7 bases). CDR1 and CDR2 from the germline V gene are LGHNA and YSLEER. The CDR3 has 15 residues. The V and J ends lost 4 bases and 0 bases respectively, with 11 bases between them. CDR3 region: CASSRAGASTDTQYF. The CDR3 DNA sequence: TGCGCCAGCAGCCGCGCGGGGGCTAGCACAGATACGCAGTATTTT.

This clonotype came up a few times. The chain carries TRBV11-2 and TRBJ2-5; D is ambiguous. This CDR3 spans 21 amino acids. Germline V gives CDR1 SGHAT, CDR2 FQNNGV. Trimming pared 0 bases from V and 1 base from J, leaving 27 bases between. In DNA form, the CDR3 reads TGTGCCAGCAGCTTAGATGTGATCGGATCAAGTATTGAGAACATCCAAGAGACCCAGTACTTC. Its translation: CASSLDVIGSSIENIQETQYF.

The chain uses TRBV6-1 and TRBJ2-6; no definite D call. The CDR3 runs 17 residues. V was clipped by 0 bases and J by 0 bases, with 9 bases between them. Germline assignment: CDR1 MNHNS and CDR2 SASEGT. CDR3 loop: CASSEAGLGSGANVLTF. The CDR3 DNA follows: TGTGCCAGCAGTGAAGCGGGGTTAGGCTCTGGGGCCAACGTCCTGACTTTC.

This clonotype was seen once. This chain joins TRBV5-5 and TRBJ2-7; 10 bases fit TRBD2. Germline V gene sequence: CDR1 SGHKS, CDR2 YYEKEE (reference sequence). The CDR3 spans 18 residues. Germline trimming cut 4 bases from V and 2 bases from J; bases unmatched to any gene: 15. The CDR3 region is CASSPHPLAGSFPYEQYV. The CDR3 coding sequence is TGTGCCAGCAGCCCCCACCCACTAGCGGGGTCTTTCCCCTACGAGCAGTACGTC.

This clonotype was counted a few times. This sequence joins TRBV20-1 and TRBJ2-3; 7 nucleotides align to TRBD1. Looked up from germline, CDR1 is DFQATT and CDR2 is SNEGSKA (reference sequence). V was clipped by 2 bases and J by 0 bases; unmatched bases: 8. This CDR3 has 16 amino acids. The CDR3 sequence is CSARPPRGQSTDTQYF. DNA of the CDR3: TGCAGTGCTAGACCCCCCCGGGGACAGAGCACAGATACGCAGTATTTT.

The chain is built from TRBV6-5 and TRBJ1-4; D is uncertain. This CDR3 comprises 16 residues. Germline loops: CDR1 MNHEY, CDR2 SVGAGI. Trimming cost V 0 bases and J 8 bases, with 16 bases left between them. The CDR3 region is CASSYSWGNIAEKLFF. The DNA of the CDR3 is TGTGCCAGCAGTTACTCGTGGGGTAATATAGCCGAAAAACTGTTTTTT.

This clonotype occurred a few times. The chain recombines TRBV12-3 or TRBV12-4 with TRBJ1-5; D gene ambiguous. The V end was cut by 6 bases, the J end by 5 bases, with 17 bases between. The length of the CDR3 is 15 residues. This chain's CDR3 is CASRAGLAPDQPQHF. The CDR3 nucleotides are TGTGCCAGCAGGGCGGGCCTCGCTCCGGATCAGCCCCAGCATTTT.

The V call is TRBV4-3, the J call TRBJ2-2; 8 nucleotides line up with TRBD2. CDR1 and CDR2 (germline): LGHNA, YSLEER. This CDR3 contains 16 residues. V was pared by 0 bases and J by 0 bases, with 0 bases of the junction left unmatched. The CDR3 sequence is CASSQERGANTGELFF. The CDR3 nucleotides are TGCGCCAGCAGCCAAGAGCGGGGGGCGAACACCGGGGAGCTGTTTTTT.

The sample holds a few counts of this clonotype. The V call is TRBV6-4, the J call TRBJ2-7; unclear D gene. This CDR3 has 10 amino acids. V was shortened by 6 bases and J by 4 bases, with 4 bases between the two germline ends. Germline CDR1 reads MRHNA; CDR2 reads SNTAGT. The CDR3 region has the DNA TGTGCCAGCAGGTTTTACGAGCAGTACGTC. This sequence encodes CASRFYEQYV.

This sequence joins TRBV6-2 or TRBV6-3 and TRBJ2-5; 7 positions match TRBD1. The germline V gene has CDR1 MNHEY and CDR2 SVGEGT. CDR3 length: 15 amino acids. V trimming: 6 bases; J trimming: 2 bases; junction bases outside the gene matches: 9. CDR3: CASSYPPTGQETQYF. CDR3 nucleotides: TGTGCCAGCAGCTATCCCCCGACAGGGCAAGAGACCCAGTACTTC.

Here the CDR3 reads CASSVTDLAYEQYF. The CDR3 nucleotides are TGTGCCAGCAGCGTGACCGATCTAGCCTACGAGCAGTACTTC. The rearrangement joins TRBV9 to TRBJ2-7; D ambiguous. This CDR3 comprises 14 residues. Germline V gene lookup returns CDR1 SGDLS and CDR2 YYNGEE. The ends were cut back, 2 bases at V and 2 bases at J, with 11 bases in the middle. Drawing the rest from reference TRBV9 and TRBJ2-7, the complete variable domain is DSGVTQTPKHLITATGQRVTLRCSPRSGDLSVYWYQQSLDQGLQFLIQYYNGEERAKGNILERFSAQQFPDLHSELNLSSLELGDSALYFCASSVTDLAYEQYFGPGTRLTVT.

A few counts support this clonotype. The V call is TRBV4-2, the J call TRBJ2-1; no firm D call. This CDR3 contains 12 residues. The germline V gene encodes CDR1 LGHNA and CDR2 YNFKEQ. Trimming took off 1 base at V and 7 bases at J, with 5 bases between the two ends. CDR3 residues: CASSQVENEQFF. CDR3 coding DNA: TGTGCCAGCAGCCAAGTAGAGAATGAGCAGTTCTTC.

The chain employs TRBV12-3 or TRBV12-4 and TRBJ2-3; maybe TRBD2 (5 bases). This CDR3 is 14 amino acids long. V lost 6 bases to trimming and J lost 2 bases, with 12 bases between them. CDR3 DNA: TGTGCCAGCAGACCGAGCGGAAACACAGATACGCAGTATTTT. Translating it yields CASRPSGNTDTQYF.

Only a few counts were recorded for this clonotype. The rearrangement joins TRBV10-2 to TRBJ1-6; D possibly corresponds to TRBD1 (5 bases). Germline V gene lookup returns CDR1 WSHSY and CDR2 SAAADI. V was pared by 4 bases and J by 5 bases, with 9 bases between. This CDR3 has 14 residues. The CDR3 DNA reads TGCGCCAGCAGTGTTGGGGGGGATAATTCACCCCTCCACTTT. As protein: CASSVGGDNSPLHF.

In its sample, this clonotype was seen a few times. This rearrangement joins TRBV5-1 to TRBJ1-1; tentatively, D is TRBD1 (6 bases). V gave up 4 bases and J gave up 8 bases, with 18 bases separating them. The V gene's germline CDR1 is SGHRS and CDR2 YFSETQ. The CDR3 runs 14 residues. The CDR3: CASSTPGTFKEAFF. The CDR3 coding sequence is TGCGCCAGCAGCACGCCCGGGACATTTAAGGAAGCTTTCTTT.

V usage is TRBV4-3 and J usage is TRBJ2-7, with TRBD2 as a possible D gene (5 bases). From germline, CDR1 is LGHNA and CDR2 YSLEER. The CDR3 is 22 residues long. V was trimmed by 0 bases and J by 4 bases, leaving 34 bases between them. The CDR3: CASSQDLRIREQWPQLRYEQYF. CDR3 in DNA: TGCGCCAGCAGCCAAGATCTCAGGATTCGGGAACAGTGGCCGCAACTTCGATACGAGCAGTACTTC.